This T cell receptor (beta chain) is drawn from a study of blood T cell repertoires in COVID-19 (dated by TCRdb to between 2020 and 2021). In terms of the full investigation: Samples from collaborators originated in the United States, Italy and Spain and spanned both the acute and convalescent phases of COVID-19. The material from the prospective study consisted of cDNA or gDNA derived from T cells, B-cell-depleted T cells, or PBMCs. Deeply sampled blood TCRbeta repertoires from subjects exposed to, actively infected with, or recovered from COVID-19 were included in the dataset. A freely available public database, intended as a resource for researchers studying the immune response to SARS-CoV-2, is where the repertoires were released. Samples were obtained from the ongoing ImmuneRACE study (first 160 participants) and from 950 to 1,500 subjects provided by 6 global collaborators. The sample metadata nearly always contained a de-identified subject ID, COVID-19 status, age in years and sex. Where available, HLA class I and class II types were taken from metadata supplied by the sample provider and were not determined by assay-based typing.

In the prospective study, participants were about 18 to 89 years old, resided in under 30 geographic areas of the United States, and were enrolled through a virtual design. In the prospective study, participants were assigned to cohorts based on the clinical history participants reported in a screening survey and a study questionnaire. For ImmuneRACE Cohort 3, a participant was defined as recovered based on two consecutive negative NP/OP PCR tests, clearance by a healthcare professional, or resolution of symptoms. Mobile phlebotomists in the prospective study collected whole blood, serum and a nasopharyngeal or oropharyngeal swab from every participant. Prospective study participants could optionally give additional blood draws and questionnaires over an approximately two-month period. Blood samples from the prospective study were shipped frozen or at room temperature prior to DNA extraction. From the cysteine through the phenylalanine, the CDR3 covers 13 amino acids. Just CDR3 DNA is preserved here, 39 bases in frame from base 1. V loses 4 bases, J loses 3 bases, and the germline ends lie 9 bases apart.

This clone was counted only a few times. Its specific antigen is unknown. No clone much larger than this one lies a single base away; base qualities are absent. What the work shows at the level of the full study, not this receptor alone: The quantity of clinical and demographic metadata differed by source and by participant and was supplied without curation.

TCRbeta CDR3 regions were amplified from genomic DNA by means of the immunoSEQ Assay, a bias-controlled multiplex PCR. Regarding the original processing steps: Nucleated cell counts per sample were estimated from amplification of reference gene primers within the assay. To quantify the absolute abundance of each unique TCRbeta CDR3 rearrangement, sequence reads were collapsed and filtered. Productive Simpson clonality was computed per sample as the square root of Simpson's diversity index over productive rearrangements. The clones in this table, taken by TCRdb from immuneACCESS, are in-frame only. Not every clone is retained; where verified, under half of the shortfall comes from an unresolved V gene, and the cause of the rest is unknown. V and J calls and clone size come straight from that table; D and trimming were deduced from the DNA. Across this sample there are more than 200,000 clones, with more than 80% seen only once. The ten biggest clones cover around 2% of the sample.

The clonotype was recovered from a man in his fifties or sixties who had recovered from COVID-19. The chain couples TRBV12-3 or TRBV12-4 to TRBJ1-1, with no D gene named confidently. Sequenced: PBMCs or T cells enriched from blood (not recorded which). The CDR3 is CASSYRSDTEAFF. Here is the DNA: TGTGCCAGCAGTTATCGGAGTGACACTGAAGCTTTCTTT.